These 25 T cell receptor beta chains share one sample of origin, sequenced in a study of T cells after yellow fever vaccination. TCRdb passed the 5' RACE reads through MiXCR, listing each CDR3 protein once. Altogether fewer than 85,000 distinct CDR3 sequences are present, 7.5% to 9% being singletons, with the ten largest covering around 38%. Sequencing was performed on CD8+ T cells sorted from PBMCs, taken on the day of the yellow fever booster vaccination. The source is a young man who received the YFV17D yellow fever vaccine.

This clonotype has a handful of counts. J is TRBJ2-7 and V is TRBV14; 8 nucleotides agree with TRBD1. Germline V CDR1 and CDR2: SGHDN, FVKESK. J gave up 7 bases and V 0 bases, and 5 bases lay outside the gene matches. The CDR3 runs to 14 residues. CDR3 DNA sequence: TGTGCCAGCAGCCAAGACAGGGGGCCGGGTGAGCAGTACTTC. It yields the protein CASSQDRGPGEQYF.

The chain employs TRBV24-1 and TRBJ1-2, with TRBD1 matching 8 bases. The germline CDR1 and CDR2 sequences are KGHDR and SFDVKD. This CDR3 has 16 residues. The trim removed 2 bases at V and 4 bases at J, leaving 8 bases unmatched. The DNA of the CDR3 is TGTGCCACCAGTGATTCGCTTACAGGGGGGCCCTATGGCTACACCTTC. Translating gives CATSDSLTGGPYGYTF.

This clonotype was recorded a few times. The chain is built from TRBV10-2 and TRBJ1-5; D may be TRBD1 (6 bases). The V end lost 2 bases, the J end lost 0 bases, and 8 bases lay between the germline ends. CDR3 length equals 15 residues. The germline V gene has CDR1 WSHSY and CDR2 SAAADI. The CDR3 bases are TGCGCCAGCAGTGAGCCAGGGGATAGCAATCAGCCCCAGCATTTT. Its protein product is CASSEPGDSNQPQHF.

The chain carries TRBV24-1 and TRBJ2-3, with D perhaps TRBD2 (5 bases). Trimming stripped 4 bases from V and 6 bases from J, with 16 bases between. Germline CDR1 is KGHDR and CDR2 is SFDVKD. This CDR3 is built from 15 residues. CDR3 protein: CATSDPDFLLDTQYF. As DNA, the CDR3 is TGTGCCACCAGTGACCCGGACTTCTTGTTGGATACGCAGTATTTT.

The rearrangement joins TRBV29-1 to TRBJ2-1, with D possibly TRBD2 on 5 matching bases. CDR1 is SQVTM and CDR2 is ANQGSEA in the germline V gene. V lost 7 bases and J 5 bases, leaving 9 bases between the germline ends. This CDR3 comprises 11 residues. CDR3 bases: TGCAGCGCCGGGGTGAACAATGAGCAGTTCTTC. This encodes CSAGVNNEQFF.

V gene TRBV7-3 combines with J gene TRBJ2-3; 9 positions match TRBD1. J gave up 1 base and V 7 bases, and 9 bases lay outside the gene matches. Germline CDR1 SGHTA, CDR2 FQGTGA. The CDR3 is 16 amino acids. CDR3 residues: CASNFGTGSGTDTQYF. CDR3 DNA: TGTGCCAGCAACTTCGGGACAGGGTCAGGCACAGATACGCAGTATTTT. The entire variable domain, with the rest obtained from reference TRBV7-3 and TRBJ2-3, is as follows: GAGVSQTPSNKVTEKGKYVELRCDPISGHTALYWYRQSLGQGPEFLIYFQGTGAADDSGLPNDRFFAVRPEGSVSTLKIQRTERGDSAVYLCASNFGTGSGTDTQYFGPGTRLTVL.

This clonotype appeared many times. The V gene is TRBV7-2, the J gene TRBJ2-7; D perhaps matches TRBD1 (5 bases). This CDR3 has 11 residues. V lost 7 bases and J lost 4, with 8 bases in between. Germline V gene sequence: CDR1 SGHTA, CDR2 FQGNSA. Here the CDR3 reads CASKKGYEQYF. The CDR3 bases are TGTGCCAGCAAGAAGGGGTACGAGCAGTACTTC.

Ten or more counts support this clonotype. This chain links TRBV7-2 with TRBJ2-1, with 9 bases matching TRBD1. V trimming: 6 bases; J trimming: 0 bases; junction bases outside the gene matches: 6. This CDR3 is built from 16 residues. The V gene's germline CDR1 is SGHTA and CDR2 FQGNSA. The CDR3 nucleotides read TGTGCCAGCAGAGACAGGGGGACCAGCTCCTACAATGAGCAGTTCTTC. Its translation: CASRDRGTSSYNEQFF. Full variable domain (rest looked up from reference TRBV7-2 and TRBJ2-1): GAGVSQSPSNKVTEKGKDVELRCDPISGHTALYWYRQSLGQGLEFLIYFQGNSAPDKSGLPSDRFSAERTGGSVSTLTIQRTQQEDSAVYLCASRDRGTSSYNEQFFGPGTRLTVL.

There are a few counts of this clonotype. The chain couples TRBV25-1 to TRBJ2-1, with unresolved D. Trimming cost V 6 bases and J 6 bases, with 9 bases left between them. Germline V gene sequence: CDR1 MGHDK, CDR2 SYGVNS. The CDR3 contains 12 residues. For the CDR3, the DNA is TGTGCCAGCAGCGAAAGAGGCAATGAGCAGTTCTTC. Translating gives CASSERGNEQFF.

This clonotype has just a few counts. This sequence joins TRBV20-1 and TRBJ2-1; D is perhaps TRBD2 (5 bases). Germline V lookup: CDR1 DFQATT, CDR2 SNEGSKA (reference sequence). The CDR3 is 10 residues long. CDR3 nucleotide sequence: TGCAGCCTCGGGGACAATGAGCAGTTCTTC. Translated: CSLGDNEQFF.

Here the CDR3 reads CASSDGGEQYF. CDR3 in DNA: TGTGCCAGCAGTGACGGGGGCGAGCAGTACTTC. The chain is built from TRBV25-1 and TRBJ2-7, with a tentative D call TRBD2 (6 bases). Deletions cut 3 bases from V and 6 bases from J, with 6 bases between. There are 11 residues in the CDR3. Germline CDR1 is MGHDK and CDR2 is SYGVNS.

The genes are TRBV6-2 or TRBV6-3 and TRBJ2-3; D uncertain. V lost 6 bases to trimming and J lost 2 bases, with 15 bases between them. The germline V gene has CDR1 MNHEY and CDR2 SVGEGT. CDR3 length: 15 residues. This chain's CDR3 is CASSELQPYTDTQYF. The CDR3 DNA reads as TGTGCCAGCAGCGAACTTCAACCCTACACAGATACGCAGTATTTT.

In this sample, this clonotype turned up many times. The V gene is TRBV27, the J gene TRBJ2-7, with D hard to call. Germline lookup yields CDR1 MNHEY and CDR2 SMNVEV (reference sequence). V was trimmed by 4 bases and J by 0 bases, leaving 7 bases between them. CDR3 length equals 13 residues. The CDR3 spells CASSWGSSYEQYF. CDR3 coding DNA: TGTGCCAGCAGTTGGGGTAGCTCCTACGAGCAGTACTTC.

This clonotype was recorded many times. V and J are TRBV3-1 and TRBJ2-7; 7 nucleotides line up with TRBD2. Trimming at V came to 0 bases and at J to 9 bases, leaving 11 bases not matched to a gene. Germline V gene lookup returns CDR1 LGHDT and CDR2 YNNKEL (reference sequence). This CDR3 region has 15 residues. The CDR3: CASSQEEAGDLPQYF. The CDR3 bases are TGTGCCAGCAGCCAAGAAGAGGCGGGGGATCTCCCGCAGTACTTC.

The chain carries TRBV6-5 and TRBJ2-3, with D perhaps TRBD2 (5 bases). The CDR3 runs 14 residues. CDR1 and CDR2 (germline): MNHEY, SVGAGI. The V end lost 0 bases, the J end lost 3 bases, and 7 bases lay between the germline ends. The CDR3 region is CASSYSRGTDTQYF. CDR3 in DNA: TGTGCCAGCAGTTACTCGAGAGGGACAGATACGCAGTATTTT.

The chain is built from TRBV6-2 or TRBV6-3 and TRBJ2-2; 8 nucleotides match TRBD2. The CDR3 totals 16 residues. The junction had 6 bases not matched to a gene; V was cut back by 2 bases and J by 4 bases. Germline values: CDR1 MNHEY, CDR2 SVGEGT. CDR3 sequence: CASSYLAGGRTGELFF. The CDR3 nucleotides are TGTGCCAGCAGTTACCTGGCGGGAGGACGCACCGGGGAGCTGTTTTTT.

This clonotype was observed a few times. The chain is built from TRBV7-6 and TRBJ2-3, with D unclear. The V gene lost 3 bases and the J gene lost 0 bases, with 7 bases spanning the gap. Per the germline V gene, CDR1 is SGHVS and CDR2 is FNYEAQ. The length of the CDR3 is 14 residues. The CDR3 region is CASSLGRSTDTQYF. The CDR3 nucleotides are TGTGCCAGCAGCTTGGGCCGGAGCACAGATACGCAGTATTTT.

In this sample, this clonotype turned up many times. This chain connects TRBV6-5 to TRBJ2-1; D remains unclear. V was cut by 4 bases and J by 2 bases, with 15 bases left in between. The CDR3 length is 16 residues. In germline, CDR1 is MNHEY, CDR2 SVGAGI. The CDR3 sequence is CASSSRGATPYNEQFF. The CDR3 region has the DNA TGTGCCAGCAGTTCTAGAGGAGCCACTCCCTACAATGAGCAGTTCTTC.

The chain employs TRBV25-1 and TRBJ2-1, with D unresolved. In germline, CDR1 is MGHDK, CDR2 SYGVNS. V lost 6 bases and J 2 bases, leaving 11 bases between the germline ends. The CDR3 extends over 14 amino acids. Here the CDR3 reads CASSAGSTYNEQFF. The CDR3 region has the DNA TGTGCCAGCAGCGCCGGGTCTACCTACAATGAGCAGTTCTTC.

This clonotype was found a few times. The chain carries TRBV3-1 and TRBJ2-7; 12 nucleotides match TRBD2. Trimming took 5 bases from V and 3 from J; bases not matched to a gene: 5. The germline V gene has CDR1 LGHDT and CDR2 YNNKEL (reference sequence). CDR3 length: 15 amino acids. The CDR3: CASSSRLAGDYEQYF. The DNA for the CDR3 is TGTGCCAGCAGCTCACGACTAGCGGGGGACTACGAGCAGTACTTC.

The table lists this clonotype with a few counts. The chain employs TRBV29-1 and TRBJ2-7, with D perhaps TRBD1 (5 bases). The CDR3 extends over 12 amino acids. Germline CDR1 reads SQVTM; CDR2 reads ANQGSEA. The chain's CDR3 is CSGLDKSYEQYF. CDR3 nucleotide sequence: TGCAGTGGCCTGGACAAATCCTACGAGCAGTACTTC.

The chain links TRBV15 to TRBJ2-3, with D unresolved. The ends were cut back, 2 bases at V and 6 bases at J, with 18 bases in the middle. The CDR3 loop spans 16 amino acids. Germline V lookup: CDR1 LNHNV, CDR2 YYDKDF (reference sequence). The CDR3 DNA follows: TGTGCCACCAGCAGACCTTCTTACGGATTTGCTGATACGCAGTATTTT. Translating gives CATSRPSYGFADTQYF.

A few counts support this clonotype. The V gene is TRBV7-9, the J gene TRBJ1-4; D gene uncertain. Trimming took 11 bases from V and 3 from J, leaving 10 bases between them. Per germline, CDR1 SEHNR and CDR2 FQNEAQ (reference sequence). CDR3 length: 12 residues. The CDR3 DNA reads as TGTGCCCTCGTCGGGGCTAATGAAAAACTGTTTTTT. Protein sequence: CALVGANEKLFF. The variable domain in full, completed from reference TRBV7-9 and TRBJ1-4, reads DTGVSQNPRHKITKRGQNVTFRCDPISEHNRLYWYRQTLGQGPEFLTYFQNEAQLEKSRLLSDRFSAERPKGSFSTLEIQRTEQGDSAMYLCALVGANEKLFFGSGTQLSVL.

V and J are TRBV19 and TRBJ2-7; D not resolved. The CDR3 runs 14 residues. Trimming pared 3 bases from V and 2 bases from J, leaving 11 bases between. The germline gives CDR1 LNHDA, CDR2 SQIVND (reference sequence). The CDR3 region has the DNA TGTGCCAGTAGTATTGAAGGTGGGACCTACGAGCAGTACTTC. Protein sequence: CASSIEGGTYEQYF.

The sample holds many counts of this clonotype. The genes are TRBV20-1 and TRBJ2-1, with D maybe TRBD2 (5 bases). V shed 2 bases and J shed 9 bases, with 20 bases lying between them. Germline V lookup: CDR1 DFQATT, CDR2 SNEGSKA (reference sequence). This CDR3 contains 15 residues. CDR3 bases: TGCAGTGCTAGACCTCCCTCGATAGCGAGCTCTGAGCAGTTCTTC. Residues: CSARPPSIASSEQFF.